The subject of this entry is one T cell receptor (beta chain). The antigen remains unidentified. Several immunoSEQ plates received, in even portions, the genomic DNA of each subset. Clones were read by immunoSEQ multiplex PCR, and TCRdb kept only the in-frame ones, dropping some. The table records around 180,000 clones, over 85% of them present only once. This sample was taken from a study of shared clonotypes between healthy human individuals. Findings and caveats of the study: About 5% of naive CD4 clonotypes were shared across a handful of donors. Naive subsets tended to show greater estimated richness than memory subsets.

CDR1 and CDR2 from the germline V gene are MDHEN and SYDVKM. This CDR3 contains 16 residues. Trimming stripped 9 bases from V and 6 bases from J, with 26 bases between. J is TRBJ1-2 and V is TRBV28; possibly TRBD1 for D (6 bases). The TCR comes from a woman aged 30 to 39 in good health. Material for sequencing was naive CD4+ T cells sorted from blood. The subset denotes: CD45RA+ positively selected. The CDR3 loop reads CASSSFRGRESNGYTF. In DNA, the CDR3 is TGTGCCAGTAGTAGTTTCAGGGGAAGGGAATCGAATGGCTACACCTTC.